Below, one T cell receptor (beta chain) is given with its context. The CDR3 has 13 residues. The germline gives CDR1 MGHRA, CDR2 YSYEKL. V lost 3 bases, J lost 6 bases, and 11 bases lay in between. Each CDR3 protein is one row after TCRdb ran MiXCR on the 5' RACE reads. The table records 90,000 or so distinct CDR3 sequences, more than 13% of them present only once. This sample was included in a study of early T cells in non-severe SARS-CoV-2 infection. This sequence joins TRBV4-1 and TRBJ1-2, with D perhaps TRBD1 (5 bases). The sequenced material came from whole blood. The TCR comes from an adult who was a healthcare worker with PCR-confirmed SARS-CoV-2 infection or an uninfected control (not recorded which). In DNA form, the CDR3 reads TGCGCCAGCAGCCAGCAGGGTAGGGATGGCTACACCTTC. Translating gives CASSQQGRDGYTF.